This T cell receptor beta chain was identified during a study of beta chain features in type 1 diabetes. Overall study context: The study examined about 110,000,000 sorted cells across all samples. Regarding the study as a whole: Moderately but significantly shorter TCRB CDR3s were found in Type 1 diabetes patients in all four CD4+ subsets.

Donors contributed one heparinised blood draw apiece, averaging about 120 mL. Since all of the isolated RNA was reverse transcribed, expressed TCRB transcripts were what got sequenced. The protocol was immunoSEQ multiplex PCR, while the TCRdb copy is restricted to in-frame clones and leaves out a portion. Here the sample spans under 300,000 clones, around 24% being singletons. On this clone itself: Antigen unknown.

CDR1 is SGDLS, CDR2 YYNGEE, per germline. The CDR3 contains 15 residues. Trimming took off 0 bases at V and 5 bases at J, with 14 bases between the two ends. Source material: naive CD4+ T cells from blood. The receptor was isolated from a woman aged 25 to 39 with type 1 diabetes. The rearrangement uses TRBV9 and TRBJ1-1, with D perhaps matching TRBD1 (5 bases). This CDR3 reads CASSVGGLTRTEAFF. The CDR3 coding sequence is TGTGCCAGCAGCGTAGGGGGCCTGACTCGGACTGAAGCTTTCTTT.